This T cell receptor beta chain is drawn from a study of response to subunit inactivated influenza vaccine. General study results and limits: Each seasonal influenza vaccination recruits few new T cells, the authors suggested.

The CDR3 is 14 amino acids. Germline lookup yields CDR1 SGHRS and CDR2 YFSETQ. V was cut by 0 bases and J by 2 bases, with 9 bases left in between. This clonotype was seen more than once but under ten times. Antigen specificity is unknown. MiXCR, applied by TCRdb to the RT-PCR reads, yields one record per CDR3 protein. Of some 500,000 distinct CDR3 sequences detected, 13% appear once; the ten largest clones hold under 15%. This sequence originates from a man over 45 who received an inactivated influenza vaccine. The V call is TRBV5-1, the J call TRBJ2-7; D may be TRBD1 (5 bases). The sample in question was PBMCs from blood, obtained 40 to 50 days after vaccination. The CDR3 loop is CASSLGQLTYEQYF. The DNA for the CDR3 is TGCGCCAGCAGCTTGGGACAGCTCACCTACGAGCAGTACTTC. The entire variable domain, with the rest obtained from reference TRBV5-1 and TRBJ2-7, is as follows: KAGVTQTPRYLIKTRGQQVTLSCSPISGHRSVSWYQQTPGQGLQFLFEYFSETQRNKGNFPGRFSGRQFSNSRSEMNVSTLELGDSALYLCASSLGQLTYEQYFGPGTRLTVT.